This T cell receptor beta chain derives from a study of T-cell memory formation after mild COVID-19. Study results and caveats: Certain responding clones were present in pre-infection memory, suggesting participation of cross-reactive memory. Clones that contracted from day 15 to 85 were balanced CD4/CD8, while later expanders leaned CD4+. Specificity for SARS-CoV-2 was not confirmed among the second-wave clones peaking on day 37.

The 5'RACE method, run with constant-segment primers, produced TCR alpha and TCR beta cDNA libraries (carrying sample barcodes and UMIs). TCRdb re-analysed the 5' RACE reads in MiXCR, keeping a single row per CDR3 protein. The sample contains 470,000 or so distinct CDR3 sequences, around 25% of which appear only once. With V trimmed by 4 bases and J by 2 bases, 2 bases remained unmatched. CDR3 length: 14 residues. The germline V gene encodes CDR1 ENHRY and CDR2 SYGVKD. This clonotype was recorded many times. What it binds is not known. The specimen was PBMCs or a T cell subset sorted from them (not recorded which). The TCR comes from an adult woman who had mild COVID-19 (a few samples of this study predate the infection). Cell type and time point are not known. The V call is TRBV10-3, the J call TRBJ2-7; 10 bases are a match to TRBD1. The CDR3 bases are TGTGCCATCAGTGGGGGGACAGGGGCCTACGAGCAGTACTTC. It encodes CAISGGTGAYEQYF.